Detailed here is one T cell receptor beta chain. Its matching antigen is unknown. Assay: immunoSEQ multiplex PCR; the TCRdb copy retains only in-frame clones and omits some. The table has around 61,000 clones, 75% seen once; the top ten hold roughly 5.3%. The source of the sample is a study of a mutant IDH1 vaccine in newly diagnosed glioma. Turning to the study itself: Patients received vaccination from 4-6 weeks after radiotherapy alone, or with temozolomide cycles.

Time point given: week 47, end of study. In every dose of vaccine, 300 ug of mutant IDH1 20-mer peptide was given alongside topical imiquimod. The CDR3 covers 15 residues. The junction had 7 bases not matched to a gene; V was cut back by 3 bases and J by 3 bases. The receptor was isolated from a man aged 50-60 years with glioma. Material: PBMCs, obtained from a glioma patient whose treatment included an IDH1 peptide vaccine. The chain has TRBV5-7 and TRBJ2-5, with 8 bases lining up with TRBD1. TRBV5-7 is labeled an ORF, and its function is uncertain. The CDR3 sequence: CASSCSRGQEETQYF. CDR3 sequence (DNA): TGTGCCAGCAGCTGTTCCAGGGGGCAGGAAGAGACCCAGTACTTC.